This entry lists 18 T cell receptor beta chains sequenced from one sample in a study of post-analysis software for immune sequencing data. TCR beta libraries were prepared from cDNA with unique molecular identifiers. MiXCR was run by TCRdb on the PCR reads, yielding one entry per CDR3 protein. The sample lists more than 500,000 distinct CDR3 sequences, under 40% seen once, with approximately 6% in the top ten. These receptors have no known antigen. Study-wide findings and caveats: When patients were compared with controls, 4 or 5 TRBV segments were more frequent, TRBV5-6, TRBV5-1 and TRBV20-1 among them.

Specimen: blood. The receptors were gathered from a girl between 2 and 17 years old with multiple sclerosis.

The chain links TRBV5-6 to TRBJ2-5; D may be TRBD1 (5 bases). Trimming stripped 7 bases from V and 5 bases from J, with 21 bases between. Germline values: CDR1 SGHDT, CDR2 YYEEEE. The CDR3 has 15 amino acids. The CDR3 region has the DNA TGTGCCAGCTGCGGCGACAGAAGTCCAGGGGAGACCCAGTACTTC. It yields the protein CASCGDRSPGETQYF.

This clonotype was counted a few times. The chain has TRBV7-6 and TRBJ2-3; 7 bases map to TRBD1. The CDR3 totals 14 residues. Germline lookup yields CDR1 SGHVS and CDR2 FNYEAQ. Unmatched junction bases numbered 6, after V lost 3 bases and J lost 6 bases. CDR3 residues: CASSFEGAMDTQYF. The CDR3 DNA sequence: TGTGCCAGCAGCTTTGAGGGGGCAATGGATACGCAGTATTTT.

The rearrangement links TRBV3-1 to TRBJ1-2; D uncertain. The CDR3 loop spans 14 amino acids. CDR1 and CDR2 (germline): LGHDT, YNNKEL (reference sequence). The V and J ends lost 4 bases and 4 bases respectively, with 13 bases between them. The DNA for the CDR3 is TGTGCCAGCAGCCCGCGACGGATCTTCTATGGCTACACCTTC. It encodes CASSPRRIFYGYTF. Using reference TRBV3-1 and TRBJ1-2 for the parts outside the CDR3, the full variable domain is DTAVSQTPKYLVTQMGNDKSIKCEQNLGHDTMYWYKQDSKKFLKIMFSYNNKELIINETVPNRFSPKSPDKAHLNLHINSLELGDSAVYFCASSPRRIFYGYTFGSGTRLTVV.

This clonotype was observed a handful of times. The V call is TRBV14, the J call TRBJ1-6; a possible D gene is TRBD1 (6 bases). Trimming removed 4 bases from V and 5 bases from J, with 12 bases in between. Germline CDR1 SGHDN, CDR2 FVKESK. The CDR3 is made up of 15 amino acids. DNA of the CDR3: TGTGCCAGCAGCCCAGGGGTAATGGATAATTCACCCCTCCACTTT. It codes for CASSPGVMDNSPLHF.

The chain uses TRBV6-2 or TRBV6-3 and TRBJ1-1, with 8 bases that match TRBD1. Germline assignment: CDR1 MNHEY and CDR2 SVGEGT. The CDR3 has 15 residues. With V trimmed by 2 bases and J by 6 bases, 8 bases remained unmatched. CDR3 bases: TGTGCCAGCAGTTACGCGGATCAGGGGGCAGCTGAAGCTTTCTTT. Protein product: CASSYADQGAAEAFF.

The table lists this clonotype with a few counts. This chain connects TRBV15 to TRBJ2-5; D perhaps matches TRBD2 (5 bases). The CDR3 runs to 14 residues. The germline V gene has CDR1 LNHNV and CDR2 YYDKDF (reference sequence). The V end lost 1 base, the J end lost 5 bases, and 11 bases lay between the germline ends. The chain's CDR3 is CATSRGGLLETQYF. In DNA form, the CDR3 reads TGTGCCACCAGCAGAGGAGGGCTTTTGGAGACCCAGTACTTC. The full variable domain, its missing parts supplied by reference TRBV15 and TRBJ2-5, is DAMVIQNPRYQVTQFGKPVTLSCSQTLNHNVMYWYQQKSSQAPKLLFHYYDKDFNNEADTPDNFQSRRPNTSFCFLDIRSPGLGDTAMYLCATSRGGLLETQYFGPGTRLLVL.

This chain connects TRBV2 to TRBJ2-1; D gene unclear. Between the trimmed V and J ends, which lost 7 bases and 6 bases, there was a span of 10 bases. CDR1 SNHLY and CDR2 FYNNEI come from the germline V gene. CDR3 length equals 12 residues. The CDR3 loop reads CASINISNEQFF. The CDR3 DNA follows: TGTGCCAGCATCAATATCTCCAATGAGCAGTTCTTC.

The chain joins TRBV5-1 to TRBJ2-7, with D possibly being TRBD2 (6 bases). Near its end, the DNA agrees better with TRBJ2-5, so the J call may be wrong. Germline assignment: CDR1 SGHRS and CDR2 YFSETQ. The CDR3 contains 18 residues. This CDR3 is CASSLGAFAGRVRETQYF. DNA of the CDR3: TGCGCCAGCAGCTTAGGGGCCTTCGCGGGAAGGGTGAGGGAGACCCAGTACTTC.

The chain has TRBV6-5 and TRBJ1-6; TRBD1 might be the D (6 bases). Trimming shortened V by 2 bases and J by 10 bases, and 18 bases separated the two germline ends. The CDR3 has 16 residues. Germline V gene lookup returns CDR1 MNHEY and CDR2 SVGAGI. CDR3 DNA: TGTGCCAGCAGTTACACTTCAAGGACAGTCGGATCACCCCTCCACTTT. Protein product: CASSYTSRTVGSPLHF.

The genes are TRBV6-2 or TRBV6-3 and TRBJ2-2, with D possibly matching TRBD1 (5 bases). The V end lost 2 bases, the J end lost 5 bases, and 9 bases lay between the germline ends. This CDR3 region has 14 residues. The V gene's germline CDR1 is MNHEY and CDR2 SVGEGT. The chain's CDR3 is CASSYGRATGELFF. The DNA of the CDR3 is TGTGCCAGCAGTTACGGCAGGGCAACCGGGGAGCTGTTTTTT.

In its sample, this clonotype was seen a few times. The gene calls are TRBV12-3 or TRBV12-4 and TRBJ1-6; no reliable D call. Trimming removed 4 bases from V and 10 bases from J, with 5 bases in between. This CDR3 has 11 residues. DNA for the CDR3: TGTGCCAGCAGTTCGCGATCACCCCTCCACTTT. It specifies CASSSRSPLHF.

In its sample, this clonotype was seen once. The V gene is TRBV2, the J gene TRBJ2-5; D may be TRBD1 (7 bases). Germline values: CDR1 SNHLY, CDR2 FYNNEI. The ends were cut back, 9 bases at V and 5 bases at J, with 25 bases in the middle. This CDR3 is built from 16 residues. Here the CDR3 DNA reads TGTGCCAGTATTTCTCACATGCTCGCAGGGGGGGAGACCCAGTACTTC. Amino acid sequence: CASISHMLAGGETQYF.

This clonotype came up a few times. This rearrangement joins TRBV12-3 or TRBV12-4 to TRBJ1-5; D may be TRBD1 (5 bases). This CDR3 is 12 amino acids long. Trimming removed 3 bases at V and 9 bases at J, with 9 bases between. The CDR3 bases are TGTGCCAGCAGTTTGGGACGGGGGCCCCAGCATTTT. Translated: CASSLGRGPQHF.

This clonotype was counted between two and nine times. This chain uses TRBV7-2 with TRBJ1-2; D is unclear. There are 16 residues in the CDR3. V shed 3 bases and J shed 4 bases, with 18 bases lying between them. Per the germline V gene, CDR1 is SGHTA and CDR2 is FQGNSA. The CDR3 nucleotides read TGTGCCAGCAGCTTCACCAAGTCAGCGGACGCCTATGGCTACACCTTC. Protein: CASSFTKSADAYGYTF.

This clonotype was seen a few times. J is TRBJ2-1 and V is TRBV6-4; D gene ambiguous. CDR3 size: 17 residues. With 3 bases removed from V and 2 bases from J, the gap between germline ends came to 17 bases. The germline V gene encodes CDR1 MRHNA and CDR2 SNTAGT. CDR3 in DNA: TGTGCCAGCAGTGAAGAGATGGGCAGACTCCCCTACAATGAGCAGTTCTTC. It codes for CASSEEMGRLPYNEQFF.

The table lists this clonotype with a few counts. V is TRBV5-1 and J is TRBJ1-2; possibly TRBD1 for D (5 bases). V was clipped by 3 bases and J by 8 bases, with 11 bases between them. Germline V gene lookup returns CDR1 SGHRS and CDR2 YFSETQ. The CDR3 runs 12 residues. CDR3 DNA: TGCGCCAGCAGCTCCGGGGACGGAGGCTACACCTTC. This codes for CASSSGDGGYTF.

The CDR3 loop reads CSAERSNVQYEQYF. CDR3 nucleotides: TGCAGTGCTGAACGGAGCAATGTTCAGTACGAGCAGTACTTC. This rearrangement joins TRBV20-1 to TRBJ2-7; D unresolved. This CDR3 is 14 amino acids long. Germline lookup yields CDR1 DFQATT and CDR2 SNEGSKA (reference sequence). The V gene lost 5 bases and the J gene lost 4 bases, with 18 bases spanning the gap.

In its sample, this clonotype was seen a few times. The rearrangement links TRBV29-1 to TRBJ2-7; 7 positions agree with TRBD1. Germline V gives CDR1 SQVTM, CDR2 ANQGSEA. The CDR3 contains 15 residues. Trimming took 6 bases from V and 1 from J; bases not matched to a gene: 12. The chain's CDR3 is CSVAQTGQGSYEQYF. CDR3 DNA: TGCAGCGTCGCCCAGACAGGGCAAGGTTCCTACGAGCAGTACTTC.